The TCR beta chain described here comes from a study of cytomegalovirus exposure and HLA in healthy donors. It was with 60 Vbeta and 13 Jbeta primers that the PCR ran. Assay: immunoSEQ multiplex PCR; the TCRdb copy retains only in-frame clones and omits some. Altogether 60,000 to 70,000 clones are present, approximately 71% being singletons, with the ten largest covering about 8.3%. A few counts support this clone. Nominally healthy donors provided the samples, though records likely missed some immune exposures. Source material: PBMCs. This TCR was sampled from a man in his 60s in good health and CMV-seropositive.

The CDR3 spells CAIKDRGYGYTF. The CDR3 DNA reads as TGTGCCATCAAGGACAGGGGCTATGGCTACACCTTC. The gene calls are TRBV6-5 and TRBJ1-2; TRBD1 agrees at 9 bases. The CDR3 sequence is 12 residues long. Germline values: CDR1 MNHEY, CDR2 SVGAGI. Unmatched junction bases numbered 4, after V lost 10 bases and J lost 4 bases.